The next 29 T cell receptor beta chains were all read from a single sample in a study of blood T cell repertoires in COVID-19. The protocol was immunoSEQ multiplex PCR, while the TCRdb copy is restricted to in-frame clones and leaves out a portion. The sample includes over 150,000 clones, 80% to 90% of them seen just once. Input material: peripheral blood. These TCRs come from a man in his 70s with active or convalescent COVID-19.

The chain is built from TRBV30 and TRBJ2-1; TRBD2 might be the D (5 bases). This CDR3 comprises 16 residues. Germline V lookup: CDR1 GTSNPN, CDR2 SVGIG (reference sequence). V was shortened by 0 bases and J by 0 bases, with 12 bases between the two germline ends. The CDR3 DNA is TGTGCCTGGAGTGTAATTGCCGCGGGCTCCTACAATGAGCAGTTCTTC. Encoded protein: CAWSVIAAGSYNEQFF.

This chain links TRBV19 with TRBJ2-1, with 10 positions matching TRBD2. V was pared by 8 bases and J by 0 bases, with 1 base of the junction left unmatched. The CDR3 extends over 14 amino acids. Per the germline V gene, CDR1 is LNHDA and CDR2 is SQIVND (reference sequence). As DNA, the CDR3 is TGTGCCAGTCGGACTAGCGGCTCCTACAATGAGCAGTTCTTC. Its protein product is CASRTSGSYNEQFF.

The rearrangement uses TRBV4-3 and TRBJ1-2; D is perhaps TRBD1 (6 bases). This CDR3 contains 16 residues. The germline V and J ends were trimmed by 3 bases and 2 bases, with 16 bases remaining between them. Germline loops: CDR1 LGHNA, CDR2 YSLEER. CDR3 sequence reads: CASSHQGQIQNYGYTF. The CDR3 DNA reads as TGCGCCAGCAGCCATCAAGGACAGATACAAAACTATGGCTACACCTTC.

J is TRBJ1-1 and V is TRBV7-2, with D perhaps matching TRBD1 (5 bases). Per germline, CDR1 SGHTA and CDR2 FQGNSA. The CDR3 totals 13 residues. The V end lost 5 bases, the J end lost 5 bases, and 12 bases lay between the germline ends. The CDR3 reads CASSTQVETEAFF. In DNA, the CDR3 is TGTGCCAGCAGCACACAGGTGGAGACTGAAGCTTTCTTT.

The chain has TRBV7-9 and TRBJ1-2, with 12 bases identical to TRBD1. The CDR3 runs to 16 residues. In germline, CDR1 is SEHNR, CDR2 FQNEAQ (reference sequence). V was clipped by 4 bases and J by 7 bases; unmatched bases: 10. The CDR3 spells CASSSRDRGLFGGYTF. The CDR3 nucleotides are TGTGCCAGCAGCTCCCGGGACAGGGGGCTTTTCGGTGGCTACACCTTC.

In nucleotides, the CDR3 is TGTGCCAGTAGTTATTTGGGCAGTAAAAAGGATGGCTACACCTTC. Its translation: CASSYLGSKKDGYTF. This chain connects TRBV19 to TRBJ1-2; no reliable D call. Per germline, CDR1 LNHDA and CDR2 SQIVND (reference sequence). V shed 5 bases and J shed 6 bases, with 19 bases lying between them. This CDR3 is built from 15 residues.

This chain uses TRBV28 with TRBJ1-4; unclear D gene. The CDR3 spans 14 residues. The ends were cut back, 8 bases at V and 0 bases at J, with 10 bases in the middle. The germline V gene has CDR1 MDHEN and CDR2 SYDVKM. CDR3 nucleotides: TGTGCCAGCTATCCAGCGGCAACTAATGAAAAACTGTTTTTT. It is translated as CASYPAATNEKLFF.

CDR3 residues: CASSPVLAGGNEQFF. CDR3 coding DNA: TGTGCCAGCAGTCCCGTCCTAGCGGGTGGAAATGAGCAGTTCTTC. The genes are TRBV7-9 and TRBJ2-1, with 8 bases aligning to TRBD2. Trimming removed 6 bases from V and 7 bases from J; junction bases left unmatched: 11. The V gene's germline CDR1 is SEHNR and CDR2 FQNEAQ (reference sequence). The CDR3 covers 15 residues.

This chain joins TRBV28 and TRBJ1-1; D is possibly TRBD1 (5 bases). From germline, CDR1 is MDHEN and CDR2 SYDVKM. V gave up 4 bases and J gave up 3 bases, with 12 bases separating them. The CDR3 has 14 amino acids. The CDR3: CASSSPQGYTEAFF. The CDR3, as DNA: TGTGCCAGCAGTTCCCCTCAGGGATACACTGAAGCTTTCTTT.

The rearrangement uses TRBV24-1 and TRBJ2-7; a weak D match, TRBD1 (6 bases). Germline V lookup: CDR1 KGHDR, CDR2 SFDVKD. V dropped 4 bases and J dropped 1 base, with 10 bases sitting between them. This CDR3 is built from 14 residues. The CDR3 spells CATSETGKSYEQYF. DNA for the CDR3: TGTGCCACCAGTGAAACAGGGAAATCCTACGAGCAGTACTTC.

This clone was counted only a few times. The chain links TRBV15 to TRBJ1-5; TRBD1 agrees at 7 bases. This CDR3 has 15 amino acids. Germline V CDR1 and CDR2: LNHNV, YYDKDF (reference sequence). After removal of 0 bases from V and 5 bases from J, the junction contained 4 bases not matched to a gene. CDR3 region: CATSRDHRGYQPQHF. The CDR3 DNA reads TGTGCCACCAGCAGAGATCACAGGGGTTATCAGCCCCAGCATTTT.

This sequence joins TRBV5-8 and TRBJ2-1, with D maybe TRBD2 (5 bases). This CDR3 contains 14 residues. CDR1 is SGHTS, CDR2 YDEGEE, per germline. Trimming took 1 base from V and 5 from J, leaving 10 bases between them. CDR3: CASSLSEDHNEQFF. The CDR3 DNA reads TGTGCCAGCAGCTTGTCGGAGGACCACAATGAGCAGTTCTTC.

The chain links TRBV6-5 to TRBJ2-2; D remains unclear. Between the trimmed V and J ends, which lost 8 bases and 1 base, there was a span of 11 bases. The CDR3 has 14 amino acids. The germline CDR1 and CDR2 sequences are MNHEY and SVGAGI. The CDR3 nucleotides read TGTGCCAGCCAAATGCGGAAGAACACCGGGGAGCTGTTTTTT. Translating gives CASQMRKNTGELFF.

The chain recombines TRBV24-1 with TRBJ2-2; maybe TRBD1 (6 bases). Trimming took 2 bases from V and 0 from J, leaving 15 bases between them. From germline, CDR1 is KGHDR and CDR2 SFDVKD. The CDR3 consists of 18 residues. CDR3 in DNA: TGTGCCACCAGTGATTCCCATGGGACAACTACGAACACCGGGGAGCTGTTTTTT. Protein sequence: CATSDSHGTTTNTGELFF.

The CDR3 DNA sequence: TGTGCCAGCAGCCGACAGGGCGGTATTCAGCCCCAGCATTTT. Encoded protein: CASSRQGGIQPQHF. The J gene is TRBJ1-5, the V gene TRBV18; TRBD1 matches 7 bases. Trimming removed 8 bases from V and 6 bases from J; junction bases left unmatched: 10. There are 14 residues in the CDR3. The germline V gene has CDR1 KGHSH and CDR2 LQKENI.

This clone was picked up one time. The chain carries TRBV28 and TRBJ1-2; D remains ambiguous. Trimming removed 3 bases from V and 7 bases from J, with 9 bases in between. The germline CDR1 and CDR2 sequences are MDHEN and SYDVKM. The CDR3 runs to 12 residues. The CDR3 nucleotides are TGTGCCAGCAGTTTGGTAGGAGGTGGCTACACCTTC. The encoded protein is CASSLVGGGYTF.

There are a few counts of this clone. The CDR3 region is CASSLFASGNTGELFF. The CDR3 region has the DNA TGTGCCAGCAGTTTATTTGCTAGCGGTAACACCGGGGAGCTGTTTTTT. The chain employs TRBV28 and TRBJ2-2; 7 bases fit TRBD2. V dropped 1 base and J dropped 2; count of bases not matched to a gene: 4. This CDR3 has 16 amino acids. Germline V gene sequence: CDR1 MDHEN, CDR2 SYDVKM.

This chain links TRBV16 with TRBJ1-2; D gene ambiguous. Germline loops: CDR1 KGHSY, CDR2 FQNENV. V lost 4 bases and J 2 bases, leaving 11 bases between the germline ends. This CDR3 is 14 amino acids long. The CDR3 region has the DNA TGTGCCAGCAGCCGTGCCGTACTAAACTATGGCTACACCTTC. It encodes CASSRAVLNYGYTF.

V usage is TRBV5-1 and J usage is TRBJ1-4, with 8 bases lining up with TRBD1. CDR1 is SGHRS, CDR2 YFSETQ, per germline. J was trimmed by 7 bases and V by 4 bases; bases with no gene match: 3. This CDR3 contains 13 residues. This CDR3 reads CASSARGLEKLFF. The CDR3 DNA follows: TGCGCCAGCAGCGCCAGGGGGCTTGAAAAACTGTTTTTT.

This chain links TRBV7-2 with TRBJ2-3; 7 bases are shared with TRBD2. Germline V CDR1 and CDR2: SGHTA, FQGNSA. The J segment lost 4 bases and the V segment lost 6 bases, leaving 16 bases of the junction unmatched. This CDR3 contains 17 residues. The CDR3 DNA is TGTGCCAGCAGATACCTAGCGGCAACTGCGTCGGCAGATACGCAGTATTTT. Protein product: CASRYLAATASADTQYF.

The chain carries TRBV30 and TRBJ2-7; TRBD1 aligns across 7 bases. Germline V gene data show CDR1 as GTSNPN and CDR2 as SVGIG (reference sequence). Losses at the gene ends were 2 bases for V and 6 bases for J; bases not matched to a gene: 10. There are 14 residues in the CDR3. CDR3 in amino acids: CAWSPTGLKFEQYF. As DNA, the CDR3 is TGTGCCTGGAGTCCGACAGGGTTGAAATTCGAGCAGTACTTC.

CDR3 DNA: TGTGCCAGCAGCGTAGAACGCGGGACAGGGGGCTTTGATACGCAGTATTTT. It yields the protein CASSVERGTGGFDTQYF. The V gene is TRBV9, the J gene TRBJ2-3, with 12 positions matching TRBD1. Germline values: CDR1 SGDLS, CDR2 YYNGEE. The V segment lost 0 bases and the J segment 6 bases; nucleotides outside the gene matches: 8. CDR3 length equals 17 residues.

The chain has TRBV28 and TRBJ2-1; TRBD2 aligns across 12 bases. The CDR3 totals 16 residues. V shed 4 bases, J shed 4 bases, and the junction held 5 bases outside the gene matches. Germline V gene data show CDR1 as MDHEN and CDR2 as SYDVKM. CDR3 DNA sequence: TGTGCCAGCAGTTCGGCCGGGACTAGCGGGTACAATGAGCAGTTCTTC. This encodes CASSSAGTSGYNEQFF.

The sample holds one count of this clone. This rearrangement joins TRBV3-1 (or the pseudogene TRBV3-2) to TRBJ1-2; possible D gene TRBD1, 6 bases. This CDR3 contains 17 residues. The V end was cut by 4 bases, the J end by 2 bases, with 20 bases between. CDR1 and CDR2 from the germline V gene are LGHDT and YNNKEL (reference sequence). CDR3 region: CASSPGTRPLGNYGYTF. CDR3 DNA: TGTGCCAGCAGCCCCGGGACACGCCCTCTAGGCAACTATGGCTACACCTTC.

Concerning this clone itself: Within the sample, other DNA sequences also encode this same CDR3. The gene calls are TRBV3-1 (or the pseudogene TRBV3-2) and TRBJ1-1; D gene ambiguous. In germline, CDR1 is LGHDT, CDR2 YNNKEL (reference sequence). The V end lost 0 bases, the J end lost 0 bases, and 8 bases lay between the germline ends. The CDR3 has 15 residues. CDR3 sequence (DNA): TGTGCCAGCAGCCAAGACACGCCTATGAACACTGAAGCTTTCTTT. Translation: CASSQDTPMNTEAFF.

In its sample, this clone was seen once. The chain's CDR3 is CASSLQGNYEQYF. The CDR3, as DNA: TGTGCCAGCAGCTTACAGGGAAACTACGAGCAGTACTTC. The chain joins TRBV2 to TRBJ2-7; possible D gene TRBD1, 6 bases. CDR1 SNHLY and CDR2 FYNNEI come from the germline V gene. Trimming shortened V by 6 bases and J by 3 bases, and 12 bases separated the two germline ends. The length of the CDR3 is 13 residues.

The chain couples TRBV5-1 to TRBJ2-3; 8 bases align to TRBD2. V lost 0 bases and J lost 0; bases outside the gene matches: 15. Per the germline V gene, CDR1 is SGHRS and CDR2 is YFSETQ. This CDR3 is 20 amino acids long. CDR3 sequence (DNA): TGCGCCAGCAGCTTGGAGAGCGGGGGCCCAAGTCTAACTAGCACAGATACGCAGTATTTT. Encoded protein: CASSLESGGPSLTSTDTQYF.

The genes are TRBV6-2 or TRBV6-3 and TRBJ1-1; 8 bases fit TRBD1. This CDR3 region has 15 residues. Germline V lookup: CDR1 MNHEY, CDR2 SVGEGT. The V segment lost 2 bases and the J segment 1 base; nucleotides outside the gene matches: 3. As DNA, the CDR3 is TGTGCCAGCAGTTACGGGGGGACAGGGAACACTGAAGCTTTCTTT. This encodes CASSYGGTGNTEAFF.

V usage is TRBV19 and J usage is TRBJ1-5; 7 bases line up with TRBD1. Losses at the gene ends were 6 bases for V and 0 bases for J; bases not matched to a gene: 14. Germline V gene data show CDR1 as LNHDA and CDR2 as SQIVND (reference sequence). The CDR3 length is 18 residues. CDR3 sequence reads: CASSRLGNRQGSNQPQHF. Here the CDR3 DNA reads TGTGCCAGTAGCCGGCTAGGGAACCGACAGGGTAGCAATCAGCCCCAGCATTTT.